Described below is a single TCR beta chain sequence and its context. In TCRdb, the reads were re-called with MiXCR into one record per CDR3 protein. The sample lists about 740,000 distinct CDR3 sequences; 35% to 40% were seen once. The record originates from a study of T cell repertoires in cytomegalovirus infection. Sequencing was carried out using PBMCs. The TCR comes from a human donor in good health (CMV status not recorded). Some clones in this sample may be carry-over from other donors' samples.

CDR3 protein: CSARDVQETQYF. The CDR3 DNA reads as TGCAGTGCCCGGGACGTCCAAGAGACCCAGTACTTC. The chain couples TRBV20-1 to TRBJ2-5; D is perhaps TRBD1 or TRBD2 (5 bases each). CDR1 and CDR2 (germline): DFQATT, SNEGSKA (reference sequence). Trimming stripped 6 bases from V and 1 base from J, with 9 bases between. The CDR3 spans 12 residues.